The 30 T cell receptor beta chains in this list originate from one sample, sequenced in a study of T-cell memory formation after mild COVID-19. TCRdb reprocessed the 5' RACE reads via MiXCR and lists one record per CDR3 protein. There are almost 45,000 distinct CDR3 sequences in the sample; around 6.3% occur only once, and about 0.8% lies in the top ten. Sequenced: PBMCs or a T cell subset sorted from them (not recorded which). These receptor sequences come from an adult who had mild COVID-19 (a few samples of this study predate the infection). Cell type and time point are not known.

This clonotype has a count of ten or more. The chain has TRBV5-1 and TRBJ2-7; possible D gene TRBD2, 6 bases. The V end lost 0 bases, the J end lost 1 base, and 11 bases lay between the germline ends. CDR3 length: 15 amino acids. CDR1 and CDR2 from the germline V gene are SGHRS and YFSETQ. The CDR3 sequence is CASSLASARSYEQYF. CDR3 sequence (DNA): TGCGCCAGCAGCTTGGCTAGCGCCCGTTCCTACGAGCAGTACTTC.

In its sample, this clonotype was seen a few times. The gene calls are TRBV15 and TRBJ2-5, with D unresolved. CDR1 and CDR2 (germline): LNHNV, YYDKDF (reference sequence). The germline V and J ends were trimmed by 0 bases and 2 bases, with 4 bases remaining between them. The CDR3 totals 13 residues. The CDR3 DNA is TGTGCCACCAGCAGAGATATACAAGAGACCCAGTACTTC. It yields the protein CATSRDIQETQYF.

The chain links TRBV9 to TRBJ1-2; D is unresolved. V was pared by 0 bases and J by 4 bases, with 10 bases between. Germline CDR1 reads SGDLS; CDR2 reads YYNGEE. The CDR3 runs 14 residues. The CDR3 DNA sequence: TGTGCCAGCAGCGTAGACACCTCTGGCTATGGCTACACCTTC. It translates to CASSVDTSGYGYTF.

This clonotype has only a few counts. This sequence joins TRBV18 and TRBJ2-2; 7 nucleotides align to TRBD1. Per germline, CDR1 KGHSH and CDR2 LQKENI. After removal of 3 bases from V and 6 bases from J, the junction contained 7 bases not matched to a gene. The CDR3 covers 15 residues. This CDR3 is CASSPGTGVPGELFF. The DNA of the CDR3 is TGTGCCAGCTCACCCGGAACAGGGGTGCCCGGGGAGCTGTTTTTT.

By share, this clonotype ranks as medium-sized. V usage is TRBV15 and J usage is TRBJ2-7; tentatively, D is TRBD1 (5 bases). Germline CDR1 is LNHNV and CDR2 is YYDKDF (reference sequence). V lost 0 bases and J lost 5, with 23 bases in between. The CDR3 runs to 18 residues. The CDR3 reads CATSRDVSLRERLNEQYF. As DNA, the CDR3 is TGTGCCACCAGCAGAGATGTTTCGCTCAGGGAACGTTTGAACGAGCAGTACTTC.

This clonotype was recorded at least ten times. The chain employs TRBV7-9 and TRBJ2-1, with 12 nucleotides matching TRBD1. The trim removed 1 base at V and 6 bases at J, leaving 4 bases unmatched. CDR3 size: 16 residues. CDR1 and CDR2 (germline): SEHNR, FQNEAQ (reference sequence). The CDR3 protein is CASSLGGTGGFNEQFF. CDR3 in DNA: TGTGCCAGCAGCTTAGGAGGGACAGGGGGCTTCAATGAGCAGTTCTTC.

In this sample, this clonotype turned up a few times. Mismatch with germline at one junction end may stem from a read error. The V call is TRBV6-2 or TRBV6-3, the J call TRBJ2-1; 7 nucleotides align to TRBD1. The germline CDR1 and CDR2 sequences are MNHEY and SVGEGT. CDR3 length equals 13 residues. CDR3 sequence (DNA): TGTGCCAGCAGTTACCCCGGGACAGATCGTCGGGTCTTC. Translating gives CASSYPGTDRRVF.

A few counts support this clonotype. The CDR3 loop reads CASSLALGGSGELFF. CDR3 bases: TGTGCCAGCAGCTTAGCGCTAGGGGGCAGCGGGGAGCTGTTTTTT. The chain carries TRBV7-2 and TRBJ2-2; TRBD1 agrees at 7 bases. J was trimmed by 7 bases and V by 0 bases; bases with no gene match: 5. The CDR3 contains 15 residues. Germline lookup yields CDR1 SGHTA and CDR2 FQGNSA.

This clonotype was seen repeatedly, ten times or more. The chain carries TRBV12-3 or TRBV12-4 and TRBJ2-4, with D possibly being TRBD1 (6 bases). The CDR3 is 16 residues long. Trimming removed 5 bases from V and 9 bases from J, with 23 bases in between. In DNA form, the CDR3 reads TGTGCCAGCAGTCCCCAAAGAGGACAGTCAGGCGGCATTCAGTACTTC. This codes for CASSPQRGQSGGIQYF.

There are a few counts of this clonotype. V and J are TRBV2 and TRBJ2-3; D might be TRBD1 or TRBD2, each matching 5 bases. Germline V gene data show CDR1 as SNHLY and CDR2 as FYNNEI. There are 15 residues in the CDR3. Trimming removed 3 bases at V and 0 bases at J, with 10 bases between. Written as DNA, the CDR3 is TGTGCCAGCAGTGACCCGGGGCGGAGCACAGATACGCAGTATTTT. Amino acid sequence: CASSDPGRSTDTQYF.

This clonotype was observed many times. The chain couples TRBV11-2 to TRBJ2-1, with a tentative D call TRBD1 (6 bases). Between the trimmed V and J ends, which lost 7 bases and 2 bases, there was a span of 18 bases. Germline V CDR1 and CDR2: SGHAT, FQNNGV. The CDR3 contains 16 residues. The CDR3 nucleotides read TGTGCCAGCACCACCCCCCGGTGGGGGCCCTACAATGAGCAGTTCTTC. This translates into CASTTPRWGPYNEQFF.

This clonotype came up many times. The chain uses TRBV2 and TRBJ2-5; the D gene is possibly TRBD2 (6 bases). V lost 10 bases, J lost 0 bases, and 15 bases lay in between. CDR3 length: 14 amino acids. Germline V lookup: CDR1 SNHLY, CDR2 FYNNEI. The CDR3 region is CATGRGEYQETQYF. The CDR3 DNA follows: TGTGCCACCGGTCGCGGGGAGTACCAAGAGACCCAGTACTTC.

This clonotype was seen a handful of times. This chain links TRBV6-4 with TRBJ1-1, with D tentatively TRBD1 (5 bases). The CDR3 consists of 13 residues. CDR1 is MRHNA and CDR2 is SNTAGT in the germline V gene. V lost 7 bases to trimming and J lost 5 bases, with 14 bases between them. DNA for the CDR3: TGTGCCAGCATTTTTCGTGGGGGGACTGAAGCTTTCTTT. Amino acids: CASIFRGGTEAFF.

This clonotype was recorded many times. The chain combines TRBV10-3 with TRBJ1-1; D not certain. Germline V CDR1 and CDR2: ENHRY, SYGVKD. The CDR3 is 15 residues long. V was pared by 2 bases and J by 1 base, with 11 bases between. The CDR3 nucleotides read TGTGCCATCAGTGAGGTCAGTAATTCGAACACTGAAGCTTTCTTT. Protein sequence: CAISEVSNSNTEAFF.

This clonotype was seen ten or more times. The genes are TRBV7-8 and TRBJ2-7; D remains unclear. Trimming took off 0 bases at V and 0 bases at J, with 12 bases between the two ends. CDR1 is SGHVS and CDR2 is FQNEAQ in the germline V gene. The length of the CDR3 is 16 residues. In nucleotides, the CDR3 is TGTGCCAGCAGCTTAGCGGAAGGTTTTAGCTCCTACGAGCAGTACTTC. Amino acids: CASSLAEGFSSYEQYF.

This clonotype was seen ten or more times. The chain employs TRBV6-5 and TRBJ2-3; D call uncertain. The CDR3 runs 15 residues. Trimming pared 2 bases from V and 2 bases from J, leaving 11 bases between. Germline assignment: CDR1 MNHEY and CDR2 SVGAGI. CDR3 bases: TGTGCCAGCAGTTACGGCTATAGACCCACAGATACGCAGTATTTT. This translates into CASSYGYRPTDTQYF.

This clonotype has at least ten counts. V and J are TRBV5-1 and TRBJ2-2; the D gene is possibly TRBD1 (6 bases). The length of the CDR3 is 13 residues. Germline-derived CDR1 and CDR2 are SGHRS and YFSETQ. The V end was cut by 5 bases, the J end by 5 bases, with 10 bases between. CDR3 loop: CASRDSLTGELFF. CDR3 sequence (DNA): TGCGCCAGCAGGGACAGTCTTACCGGGGAGCTGTTTTTT.

This clonotype was seen only a few times. The chain carries TRBV7-9 and TRBJ1-1, with D perhaps TRBD1 (6 bases). V was shortened by 4 bases and J by 4 bases, with 22 bases between the two germline ends. CDR3 size: 17 residues. CDR1 is SEHNR, CDR2 FQNEAQ, per germline (reference sequence). CDR3 bases: TGTGCCAGCAGCTCACTCAGCGGTGGGGGCGCGGGCACTGAAGCTTTCTTT. Residues: CASSSLSGGGAGTEAFF.

This clonotype has at least ten counts. The rearrangement joins TRBV12-3 or TRBV12-4 to TRBJ1-1; no firm D call. There are 13 residues in the CDR3. Trimming pared 3 bases from V and 2 bases from J, leaving 7 bases between. CDR3 residues: CASSFAQNTEAFF. As DNA, the CDR3 is TGTGCCAGCAGTTTTGCGCAAAACACTGAAGCTTTCTTT.

The J gene is TRBJ2-1, the V gene TRBV2; 14 positions match TRBD2. J was trimmed by 4 bases and V by 8 bases; bases with no gene match: 7. Germline V gives CDR1 SNHLY, CDR2 FYNNEI. The CDR3 extends over 16 amino acids. As DNA, the CDR3 is TGTGCCAGCGGTCGGACTAGCGGGGGGATTTACAATGAGCAGTTCTTC. Translated: CASGRTSGGIYNEQFF.

This clonotype was observed many times. V is TRBV11-2 and J is TRBJ2-1; 8 positions match TRBD2. The CDR3 runs to 12 residues. With 6 bases clipped from V and 14 bases from J, the junction kept 9 bases outside the gene matches. Germline CDR1 and CDR2: SGHAT and FQNNGV. The DNA of the CDR3 is TGTGCCAGCAGTTTCGGGGAGGGACTAGAGTTCTTC. Its translation is CASSFGEGLEFF.

Ten or more counts support this clonotype. V usage is TRBV4-2 and J usage is TRBJ2-1, with a possible D match to TRBD2 (6 bases). V gave up 0 bases and J gave up 6 bases, with 18 bases separating them. Germline V CDR1 and CDR2: LGHNA, YNFKEQ. CDR3 length: 17 amino acids. CDR3 region: CASSQDGQGLTLNEQFF. CDR3 DNA sequence: TGTGCCAGCAGCCAAGACGGTCAGGGACTTACTCTCAATGAGCAGTTCTTC.

This clonotype was recorded at least ten times. This chain uses TRBV7-2 with TRBJ2-3; D possibly corresponds to TRBD1 (5 bases). The V gene lost 5 bases and the J gene lost 0 bases, with 12 bases spanning the gap. This CDR3 is built from 15 residues. From germline, CDR1 is SGHTA and CDR2 FQGNSA. In DNA form, the CDR3 reads TGTGCCAGCAGCCCCCGACAGTTAAGCACAGATACGCAGTATTTT. Its protein product is CASSPRQLSTDTQYF.

This clonotype was picked up many times. The genes are TRBV9 and TRBJ1-1, with 7 bases fitting TRBD1. The CDR3 sequence is 15 residues long. Losses at the gene ends were 0 bases for V and 1 base for J; bases not matched to a gene: 3. Germline V gene sequence: CDR1 SGDLS, CDR2 YYNGEE. The CDR3 sequence: CASSVVNRGNTEAFF. In DNA, the CDR3 is TGTGCCAGCAGCGTAGTTAACAGGGGGAACACTGAAGCTTTCTTT.

This clonotype was counted ten times or more. V is TRBV6-5 and J is TRBJ1-1; D is uncertain. This CDR3 spans 14 amino acids. Per germline, CDR1 MNHEY and CDR2 SVGAGI. V shed 2 bases and J shed 2 bases, with 9 bases lying between them. CDR3 in DNA: TGTGCCAGCAGTTACGGGAATCGCAACACTGAAGCTTTCTTT. This codes for CASSYGNRNTEAFF.

The genes are TRBV20-1 and TRBJ2-3, with TRBD2 as a possible D gene (5 bases). V was pared by 0 bases and J by 0 bases, with 16 bases between. Germline loops: CDR1 DFQATT, CDR2 SNEGSKA (reference sequence). The CDR3 contains 17 residues. CDR3 in DNA: TGCAGTGCTAGAGATAGGTTGGGGAGCAGTAGCACAGATACGCAGTATTTT. Residues: CSARDRLGSSSTDTQYF.

The CDR3 loop is CASSPPPASYEQYF. DNA for the CDR3: TGTGCCAGCAGCCCGCCGCCGGCCTCCTACGAGCAGTACTTC. The V call is TRBV11-2, the J call TRBJ2-7; D unclear. Deletions cut 5 bases from V and 0 bases from J, with 11 bases between. There are 14 residues in the CDR3. CDR1 SGHAT and CDR2 FQNNGV come from the germline V gene.

This clonotype was observed a handful of times. The CDR3 protein is CASSPNGGPYEQYF. CDR3 in DNA: TGTGCCAGCAGCCCGAATGGGGGACCCTACGAGCAGTACTTC. This chain links TRBV5-5 with TRBJ2-7, with D perhaps assigned TRBD1 or TRBD2 (5 bases each). The germline V gene has CDR1 SGHKS and CDR2 YYEKEE (reference sequence). V was trimmed by 4 bases and J by 2 bases, leaving 13 bases between them. The CDR3 loop spans 14 amino acids.

At least ten counts were recorded for this clonotype. The V call is TRBV11-1, the J call TRBJ2-5, with D maybe TRBD2 (5 bases). Trimming cost V 3 bases and J 1 base, with 15 bases left between them. This CDR3 has 16 amino acids. CDR1 is SGHAT and CDR2 is FQDESV in the germline V gene (reference sequence). CDR3 amino acids: CASSFRPGSAQETQYF. CDR3 coding DNA: TGTGCCAGCAGCTTCAGGCCGGGAAGTGCCCAAGAGACCCAGTACTTC. Together with reference TRBV11-1 and TRBJ2-5, the CDR3 gives the full variable domain: EAEVAQSPRYKITEKSQAVAFWCDPISGHATLYWYRQILGQGPELLVQFQDESVVDDSQLPKDRFSAERLKGVDSTLKIQPAELGDSAMYLCASSFRPGSAQETQYFGPGTRLLVL.

This clonotype was counted ten times or more. The chain has TRBV24-1 and TRBJ2-4; 8 nucleotides agree with TRBD2. The length of the CDR3 is 18 residues. Trimming removed 5 bases from V and 6 bases from J; junction bases left unmatched: 17. The germline gives CDR1 KGHDR, CDR2 SFDVKD. DNA for the CDR3: TGTGCCACCAGTGCCCCCCCGGGGGGGGGGCAGGACACAAACATTCAGTACTTC. Translated, it gives CATSAPPGGGQDTNIQYF.